The entry that follows covers one T cell receptor (beta chain) sequence. This clonotype has just a few counts. Its cognate antigen has yet to be identified. No quality values exist for individual bases; no much larger clone is one base distant. These data belong to a study of T-cell memory formation after mild COVID-19 (dated by TCRdb to 2020 to 2022). About the study as a whole: TCR sequence clusters from the two donors were largely donor specific. Longitudinal TCRalpha and TCRbeta repertoire sequencing tracked T-cell clones expanding and contracting after mild COVID-19 in a couple of donors. Two young, previously healthy adult volunteers made up the cohort, one male and one female.

The sequencer was an Illumina NovaSeq 6000. cDNA libraries for TCRalpha and TCRbeta were prepared by 5'RACE using constant-segment primers, with sample barcodes and unique molecular identifiers added. Trizol reagent was used to extract RNA from every sample. Libraries were amplified in two PCR steps, with a second sample barcode and Illumina TruSeq adapters added in the second step. The libraries were sequenced on an Illumina NovaSeq using 2 x 150 bp paired-end reads. The study's processing was this. The reads were demultiplexed and collapsed into UMI-guided consensus sequences using migec v1.2.7. With mixcr v2.1.11, UMI consensuses were aligned to TRA and TRB V and J templates and assembled into clonotypes. Expanded or contracted clonotypes were those called significant by both edgeR and NoisET, with noise models trained on biological replicates. edgeR calls used a false discovery rate-adjusted p below 0.01 and a log2 fold-change threshold of 1. As an exploratory analysis of dynamics, max-normalized trajectories of the 1000 most abundant clonotypes were examined by PCA with hierarchical clustering. The CD4 or CD8 phenotype of responding clones was assigned using the separately sequenced CD4+ and CD8+ repertoires. The public reads were reprocessed in TCRdb via fastp at Q25 and MiXCR, keeping in-frame beta chains. Each entry is one CDR3 protein sequence, shown with its most common DNA and genes. For this entry, the V and J calls and clone size follow TCRdb and not the study's own pipeline. This sample holds roughly 480,000 distinct CDR3 sequences; approximately 25% were observed only once. The top ten constitute around 12% of the sample.

PBMCs were isolated by Ficoll-Paque density gradient centrifugation. For this chain, trimming is 6 bases at the V end and 4 bases at the J end, and the number of junction bases without a gene match is 5. The CDR3 holds 14 amino acids from the cysteine to the phenylalanine. Just CDR3 DNA is preserved here, 42 bases in frame from base 1. General conclusions and limits of the study: Clones that contracted from day 15 to 85 showed balanced CD4/CD8 phenotypes, whereas a second wave of clones that expanded from day 15 to 37 leaned towards CD4+. Contracting CD4+ clones were found mainly in CM and EM memory subsets, while CD8+ clones were enriched in EMRA. The second-wave clones that peaked on day 37 were not confirmed to be SARS-CoV-2 specific. Only two mild cases were covered in the study, and larger cohorts including severe cases with pre-infection samples were considered necessary. Some responding clones were detected in pre-infection memory, which suggested that pre-existing cross-reactive memory T cells had joined the SARS-CoV-2 response.

This chain is built from TRBV12-3 or TRBV12-4 and TRBJ2-3, and TRBD1 aligns with 9 junction nucleotides. Sequenced input: PBMCs or a T cell subset sorted from them (not recorded which). This TCR came from an adult woman who had mild COVID-19 (a few samples of this study predate the infection). The sample titles of this study are shuffled in the database, so cell type and time point are left out; the donor was told from shared clones. The DNA sequence follows: TGTGCCAGCAGGACCGGGACAGGGTCAGATACGCAGTATTTT. Its product reads: CASRTGTGSDTQYF.